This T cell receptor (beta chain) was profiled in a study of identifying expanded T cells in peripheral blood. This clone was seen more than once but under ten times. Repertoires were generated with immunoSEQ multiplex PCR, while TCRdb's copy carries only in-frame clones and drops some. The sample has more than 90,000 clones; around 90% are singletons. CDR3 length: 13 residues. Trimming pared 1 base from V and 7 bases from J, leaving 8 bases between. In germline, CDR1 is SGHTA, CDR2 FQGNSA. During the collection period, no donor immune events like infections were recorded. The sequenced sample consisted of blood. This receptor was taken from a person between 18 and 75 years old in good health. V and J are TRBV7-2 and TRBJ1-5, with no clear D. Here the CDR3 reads CASSLGAEQPQHF. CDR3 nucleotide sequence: TGTGCCAGCAGCTTAGGGGCGGAACAGCCCCAGCATTTT. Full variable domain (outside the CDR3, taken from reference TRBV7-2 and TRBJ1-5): GAGVSQSPSNKVTEKGKDVELRCDPISGHTALYWYRQSLGQGLEFLIYFQGNSAPDKSGLPSDRFSAERTGGSVSTLTIQRTQQEDSAVYLCASSLGAEQPQHFGDGTRLSIL.